This TCR beta chain was identified in a study of regulatory T cells in long-lasting Graves disease. In this sample, this clonotype turned up many times. The CDR3 is 15 amino acids. The V and J ends lost 3 bases and 0 bases respectively, with 12 bases between them. Germline V gives CDR1 SGHTA, CDR2 FQGNSA. Through Arm-PCR of CDR3 regions and iRepertoire HTBI primers, TCR beta libraries were built. Each CDR3 protein is one row after TCRdb ran MiXCR on the multiplex PCR reads. Of about 210,000 distinct CDR3 sequences in the sample, roughly a fifth were seen once. Regarding time point: newly diagnosed GD, antithyroid drugs for less than 3 months. Scientists built the TCR library using RNA that was extracted from PBMCs. The same sample was also studied in work on T cells in Graves' hyperthyroidism and ophthalmopathy.

Sequenced here: peripheral blood mononuclear cells (PBMCs), sampled at new diagnosis, from a patient treated with antithyroid drugs. The chain couples TRBV7-2 to TRBJ2-7; no firm D call. This receptor was identified in a woman aged 25 to 45 with Graves disease. The CDR3 region is CASSFPGLSSYEQYF. In nucleotides, the CDR3 is TGTGCCAGCAGCTTCCCGGGTCTCAGCTCCTACGAGCAGTACTTC.